The clone carrying this T cell receptor beta chain was seen repeatedly, ten times or more. The authors ran a second PCR of roughly 6 to 12 cycles using a sample-barcoded 5' primer and a J-beta primer mix. Each cDNA molecule was tagged by a template-switch adaptor that had 12 random nucleotides. TCRdb redid the calling of the 5' RACE reads with MiXCR, one entry per CDR3 protein. The sample carries some 1.7 million distinct CDR3 sequences, under 30% recorded once. The data belong to a study of blood T cells in healthy people across ages. The CDR3 consists of 15 residues. Trimming at V came to 6 bases and at J to 5 bases, leaving 6 bases not matched to a gene. The germline V gene has CDR1 SGHTA and CDR2 FQGNSA.

The clonotype comes from a woman aged 25-40 years in good health. The sequenced sample was blood. The chain carries TRBV7-2 and TRBJ2-3; 12 nucleotides align to TRBD2. The CDR3 sequence: CASRTSGSLGDTQYF. CDR3 DNA: TGTGCCAGCAGGACTAGCGGGAGTCTCGGAGATACGCAGTATTTT.